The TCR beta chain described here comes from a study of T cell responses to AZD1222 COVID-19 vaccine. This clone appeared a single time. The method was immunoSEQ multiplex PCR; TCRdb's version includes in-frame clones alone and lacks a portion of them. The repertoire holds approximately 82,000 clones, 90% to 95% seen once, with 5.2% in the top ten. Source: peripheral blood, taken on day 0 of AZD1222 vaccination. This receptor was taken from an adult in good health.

Written as DNA, the CDR3 is TGTGCCAGCAGTGCAGGAGTAGGAAACACCATATATTTT. It yields the protein CASSAGVGNTIYF. The gene calls are TRBV2 and TRBJ1-3; unclear D gene. Germline V gives CDR1 SNHLY, CDR2 FYNNEI. The CDR3 contains 13 residues. V shed 4 bases and J shed 4 bases, with 8 bases lying between them.